Below are 10 T cell receptor beta chains sequenced from a single sample in a study of cytomegalovirus exposure and HLA in healthy donors. Sequencing was performed with immunoSEQ multiplex PCR; in TCRdb, only in-frame clones are kept and a portion is missing. The sample gives 150,000 or so clones, 85% to 90% of which show up once; around 3.4% is in the top ten. Sequencing used PBMCs. These receptor sequences come from a woman in her late teens or twenties in good health and CMV-seropositive.

This clone came up once. The chain has TRBV7-8 and TRBJ1-5; a possible D gene is TRBD1 (6 bases). Germline CDR1 reads SGHVS; CDR2 reads FQNEAQ. The CDR3 extends over 17 amino acids. Trimming left V 4 bases short and J 2 bases short, with 18 bases between. CDR3: CASSSITQGAGNQPQHF. DNA for the CDR3: TGTGCCAGCAGCTCGATAACACAGGGAGCGGGCAATCAGCCCCAGCATTTT.

This clone has a single count. V and J are TRBV6-1 and TRBJ2-7; D uncertain. Germline CDR1 is MNHNS and CDR2 is SASEGT. The CDR3 spans 13 residues. Between the trimmed V and J ends, which lost 3 bases and 2 bases, there was a span of 8 bases. The CDR3 DNA reads TGTGCCAGCAGTGAGGTCGAGACCTACGAGCAGTACTTC. It specifies CASSEVETYEQYF.

V and J are TRBV28 and TRBJ2-7, with 8 bases aligning to TRBD2. J was trimmed by 2 bases and V by 6 bases; bases with no gene match: 15. CDR3 size: 17 residues. Germline assignment: CDR1 MDHEN and CDR2 SYDVKM. Here the CDR3 DNA reads TGTGCCAGCAGCTACATCGGGGCTAGCGGGCCGACCTACGAGCAGTACTTC. The encoded protein is CASSYIGASGPTYEQYF.

V usage is TRBV4-2 and J usage is TRBJ2-5; no clear D gene. Germline V gene lookup returns CDR1 LGHNA and CDR2 YNFKEQ. The CDR3 is made up of 13 amino acids. The germline V and J ends were trimmed by 0 bases and 5 bases, with 7 bases remaining between them. For the CDR3, the DNA is TGTGCCAGCAGCCAAGAGGCTTGGGAGACCCAGTACTTC. It specifies CASSQEAWETQYF.

V gene TRBV7-2 combines with J gene TRBJ2-7; TRBD2 matches 8 bases. Germline V gene data show CDR1 as SGHTA and CDR2 as FQGNSA. With V trimmed by 0 bases and J by 5 bases, 6 bases remained unmatched. This CDR3 has 15 amino acids. DNA of the CDR3: TGTGCCAGCAGCTTAGCGGGGACTAGGACCCACGAGCAGTACTTC. Its translation: CASSLAGTRTHEQYF.

J is TRBJ2-1 and V is TRBV2; 9 bases fit TRBD1. This CDR3 is 13 amino acids long. Germline loops: CDR1 SNHLY, CDR2 FYNNEI. J was trimmed by 8 bases and V by 6 bases; bases with no gene match: 5. Here the CDR3 reads CASRPGQGYEQFF. DNA for the CDR3: TGTGCCAGCAGGCCTGGACAGGGGTATGAGCAGTTCTTC.

This rearrangement joins TRBV6-1 to TRBJ1-1; tentatively, D is TRBD1 (6 bases). The CDR3 is made up of 15 amino acids. Germline V lookup: CDR1 MNHNS, CDR2 SASEGT. V gave up 3 bases and J gave up 0 bases, with 11 bases separating them. CDR3 in DNA: TGTGCCAGCAGTGACAGGAACAGGGTGAACACTGAAGCTTTCTTT. Protein sequence: CASSDRNRVNTEAFF.

This chain uses TRBV30 with TRBJ2-7; 8 nucleotides agree with TRBD2. The germline gives CDR1 GTSNPN, CDR2 SVGIG (reference sequence). V lost 5 bases to trimming and J lost 6 bases; unmatched junction nucleotides: 12. The CDR3 runs to 14 residues. This CDR3 is CAWESGLAGTEQYF. In DNA form, the CDR3 reads TGTGCCTGGGAGTCGGGGCTAGCGGGTACCGAGCAGTACTTC.

This clone occurred once. The rearrangement joins TRBV11-3 to TRBJ2-5; D may be TRBD1 (6 bases). Germline CDR1 SGHNT, CDR2 YENEEA. V lost 6 bases and J 1 base, leaving 18 bases between the germline ends. The CDR3 spans 16 residues. The CDR3 protein is CASSDPGGISQETQYF. CDR3 nucleotide sequence: TGTGCCAGCAGTGACCCTGGGGGCATAAGCCAAGAGACCCAGTACTTC.

The chain joins TRBV27 to TRBJ2-4; 7 nucleotides align to TRBD1. Per the germline V gene, CDR1 is MNHEY and CDR2 is SMNVEV (reference sequence). With 8 bases clipped from V and 0 bases from J, the junction kept 7 bases outside the gene matches. The CDR3 is made up of 15 amino acids. The CDR3 region is CASRQGIIAKNIQYF. CDR3 coding DNA: TGTGCCAGCCGACAGGGAATTATAGCCAAAAACATTCAGTACTTC.